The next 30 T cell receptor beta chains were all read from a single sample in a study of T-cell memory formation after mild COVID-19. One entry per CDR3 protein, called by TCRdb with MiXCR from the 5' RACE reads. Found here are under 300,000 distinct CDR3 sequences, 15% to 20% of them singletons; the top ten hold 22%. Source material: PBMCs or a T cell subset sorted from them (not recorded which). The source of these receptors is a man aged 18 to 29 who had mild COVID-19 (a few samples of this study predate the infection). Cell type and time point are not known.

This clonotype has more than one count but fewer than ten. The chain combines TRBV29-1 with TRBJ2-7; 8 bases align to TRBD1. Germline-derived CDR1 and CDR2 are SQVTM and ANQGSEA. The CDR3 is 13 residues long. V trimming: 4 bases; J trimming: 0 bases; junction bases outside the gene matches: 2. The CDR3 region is CSVGQGSSYEQYF. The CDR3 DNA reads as TGCAGCGTTGGACAGGGGAGCTCCTACGAGCAGTACTTC.

The CDR3 nucleotides read TGCGCCAGCATGGGGTTAGGGGGCCAAGAGACCCAGTACTTC. Translation: CASMGLGGQETQYF. The rearrangement uses TRBV5-1 and TRBJ2-5; D may be TRBD1 (6 bases). The CDR3 loop spans 14 amino acids. The V gene's germline CDR1 is SGHRS and CDR2 YFSETQ. Deletions cut 6 bases from V and 1 base from J, with 13 bases between.

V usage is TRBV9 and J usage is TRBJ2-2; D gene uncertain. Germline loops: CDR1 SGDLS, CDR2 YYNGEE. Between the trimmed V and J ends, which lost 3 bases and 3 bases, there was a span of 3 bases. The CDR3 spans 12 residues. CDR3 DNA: TGTGCCAGCAGCGAGGACACCGGGGAGCTGTTTTTT. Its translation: CASSEDTGELFF.

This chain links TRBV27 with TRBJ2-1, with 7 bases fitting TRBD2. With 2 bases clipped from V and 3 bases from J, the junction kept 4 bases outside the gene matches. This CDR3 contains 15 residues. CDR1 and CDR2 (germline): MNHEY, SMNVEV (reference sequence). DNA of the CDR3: TGTGCCAGCAGTTTAGGCCCGGGGGGCTACAATGAGCAGTTCTTC. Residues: CASSLGPGGYNEQFF.

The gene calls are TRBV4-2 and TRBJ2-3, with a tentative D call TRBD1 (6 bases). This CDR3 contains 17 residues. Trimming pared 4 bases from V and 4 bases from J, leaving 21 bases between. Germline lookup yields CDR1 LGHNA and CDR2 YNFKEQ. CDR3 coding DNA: TGTGCCAGCAGCCGCCCAGGCTCAGGGGAATTCGCAGATACGCAGTATTTT. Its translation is CASSRPGSGEFADTQYF.

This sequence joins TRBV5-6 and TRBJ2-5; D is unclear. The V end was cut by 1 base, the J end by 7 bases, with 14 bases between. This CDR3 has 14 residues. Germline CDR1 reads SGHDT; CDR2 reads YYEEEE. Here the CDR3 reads CASSLRPSSVTQYF. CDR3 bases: TGTGCCAGCAGCTTGCGGCCCTCATCCGTGACCCAGTACTTC.

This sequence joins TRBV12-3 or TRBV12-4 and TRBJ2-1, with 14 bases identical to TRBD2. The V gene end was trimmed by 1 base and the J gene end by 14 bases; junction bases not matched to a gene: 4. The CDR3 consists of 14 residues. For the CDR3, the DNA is TGTGCCAGCAGTTTAGGACTAGCGGGGGGGCGGGAGTTCTTC. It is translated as CASSLGLAGGREFF.

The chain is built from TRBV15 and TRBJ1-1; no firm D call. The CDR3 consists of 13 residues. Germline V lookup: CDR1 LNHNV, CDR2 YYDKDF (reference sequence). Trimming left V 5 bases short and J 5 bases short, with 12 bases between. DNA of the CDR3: TGTGCCACCAGCGCCCGGGAGCGAACTGAAGCTTTCTTT. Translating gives CATSARERTEAFF.

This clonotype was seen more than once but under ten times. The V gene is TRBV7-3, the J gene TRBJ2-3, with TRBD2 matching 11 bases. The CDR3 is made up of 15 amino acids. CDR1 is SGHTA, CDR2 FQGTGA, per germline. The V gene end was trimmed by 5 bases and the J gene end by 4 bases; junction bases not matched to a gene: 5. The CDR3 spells CASSRSGGASDTQYF. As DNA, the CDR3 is TGTGCCAGCAGCCGTAGCGGGGGGGCCTCAGATACGCAGTATTTT.

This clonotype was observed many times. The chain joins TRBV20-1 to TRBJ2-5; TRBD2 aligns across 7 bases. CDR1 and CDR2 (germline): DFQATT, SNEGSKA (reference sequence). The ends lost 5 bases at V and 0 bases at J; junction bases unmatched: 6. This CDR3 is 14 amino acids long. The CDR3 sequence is CSAQRDYNQETQYF. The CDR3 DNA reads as TGCAGTGCTCAAAGGGACTACAACCAAGAGACCCAGTACTTC.

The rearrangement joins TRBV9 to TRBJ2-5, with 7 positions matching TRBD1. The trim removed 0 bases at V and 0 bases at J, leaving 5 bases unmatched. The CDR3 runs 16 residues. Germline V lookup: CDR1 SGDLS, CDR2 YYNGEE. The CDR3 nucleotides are TGTGCCAGCAGCGTAGAGGGGGCCCCGTACCAAGAGACCCAGTACTTC. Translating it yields CASSVEGAPYQETQYF.

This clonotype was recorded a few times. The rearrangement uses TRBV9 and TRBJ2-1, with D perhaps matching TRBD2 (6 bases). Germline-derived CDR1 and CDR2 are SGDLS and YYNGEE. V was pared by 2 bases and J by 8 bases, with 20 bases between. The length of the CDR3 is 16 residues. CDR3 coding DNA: TGTGCCAGCAGCGTTTATGCGGGGATAGGGATCGATGAGCAGTTCTTC. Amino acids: CASSVYAGIGIDEQFF.

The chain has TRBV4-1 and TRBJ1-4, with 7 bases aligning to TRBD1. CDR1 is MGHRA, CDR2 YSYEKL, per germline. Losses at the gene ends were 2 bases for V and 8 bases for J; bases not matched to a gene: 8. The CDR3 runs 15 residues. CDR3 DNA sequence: TGCGCCAGCAGCCAACCCCGAGAGACAGGGGAAAAACTGTTTTTT. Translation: CASSQPRETGEKLFF.

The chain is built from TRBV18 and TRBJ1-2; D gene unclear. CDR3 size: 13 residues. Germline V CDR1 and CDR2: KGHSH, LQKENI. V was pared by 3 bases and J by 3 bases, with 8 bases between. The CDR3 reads CASSPSVDYGYTF. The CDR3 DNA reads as TGTGCCAGCTCACCTTCGGTCGACTATGGCTACACCTTC.

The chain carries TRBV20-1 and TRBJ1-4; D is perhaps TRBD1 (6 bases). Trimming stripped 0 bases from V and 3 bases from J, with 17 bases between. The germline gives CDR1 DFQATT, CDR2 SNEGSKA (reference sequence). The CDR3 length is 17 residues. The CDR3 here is CSAREIGRGRANEKLFF. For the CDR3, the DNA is TGCAGTGCTAGAGAAATCGGCAGGGGTAGGGCTAATGAAAAACTGTTTTTT.

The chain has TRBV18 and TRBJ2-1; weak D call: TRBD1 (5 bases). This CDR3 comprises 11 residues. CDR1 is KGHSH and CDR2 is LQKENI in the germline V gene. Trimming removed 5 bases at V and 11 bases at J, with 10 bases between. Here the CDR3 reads CASSANRQQFF. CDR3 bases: TGTGCCAGCTCAGCCAACAGGCAGCAGTTCTTC.

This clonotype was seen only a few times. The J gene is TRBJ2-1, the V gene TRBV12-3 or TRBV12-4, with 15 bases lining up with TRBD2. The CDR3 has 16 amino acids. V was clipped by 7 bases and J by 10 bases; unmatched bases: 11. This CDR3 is CASIGTSGGPRSEQFF. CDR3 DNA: TGTGCCAGCATTGGGACTAGCGGGGGGCCTAGGTCCGAGCAGTTCTTC.

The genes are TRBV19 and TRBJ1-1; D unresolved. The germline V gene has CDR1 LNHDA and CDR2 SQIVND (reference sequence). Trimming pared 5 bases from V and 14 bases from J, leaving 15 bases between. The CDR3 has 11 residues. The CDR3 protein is CASSFSLQTFF. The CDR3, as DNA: TGTGCCAGTAGTTTCTCCCTCCAAACCTTCTTT.

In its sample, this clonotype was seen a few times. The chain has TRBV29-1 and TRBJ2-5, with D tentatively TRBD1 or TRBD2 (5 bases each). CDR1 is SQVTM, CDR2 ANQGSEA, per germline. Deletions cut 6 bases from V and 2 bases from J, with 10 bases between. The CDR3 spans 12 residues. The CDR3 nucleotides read TGCAGCGTCGGGGCCTATCAAGAGACCCAGTACTTC. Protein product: CSVGAYQETQYF.

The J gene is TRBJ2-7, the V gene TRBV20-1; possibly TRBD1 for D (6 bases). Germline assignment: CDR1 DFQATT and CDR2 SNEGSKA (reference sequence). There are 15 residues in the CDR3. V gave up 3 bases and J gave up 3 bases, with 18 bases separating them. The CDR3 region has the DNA TGCAGTGCTAGGACGCGAGGGGGAACGCGCTACGAGCAGTACTTC. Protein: CSARTRGGTRYEQYF.

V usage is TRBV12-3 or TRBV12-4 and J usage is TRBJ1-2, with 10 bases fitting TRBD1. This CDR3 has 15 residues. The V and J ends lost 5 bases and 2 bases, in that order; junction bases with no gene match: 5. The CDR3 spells CASSIRQGANYGYTF. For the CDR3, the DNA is TGTGCCAGCAGTATCCGACAGGGGGCGAACTATGGCTACACCTTC.

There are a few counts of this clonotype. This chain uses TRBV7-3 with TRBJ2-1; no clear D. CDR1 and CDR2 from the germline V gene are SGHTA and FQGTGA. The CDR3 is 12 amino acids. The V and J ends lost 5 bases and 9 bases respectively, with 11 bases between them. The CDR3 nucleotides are TGTGCCAGCAGCCCCCGTGTAGGTGAGCAGTTCTTC. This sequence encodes CASSPRVGEQFF.

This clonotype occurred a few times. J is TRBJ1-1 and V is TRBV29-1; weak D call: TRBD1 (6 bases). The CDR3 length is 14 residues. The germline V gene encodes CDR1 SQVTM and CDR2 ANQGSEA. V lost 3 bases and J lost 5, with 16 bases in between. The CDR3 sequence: CSVDPQGDYTEAFF. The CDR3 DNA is TGCAGCGTTGACCCACAGGGAGATTATACTGAAGCTTTCTTT. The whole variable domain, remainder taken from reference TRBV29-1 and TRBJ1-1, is SAVISQKPSRDICQRGTSLTIQCQVDSQVTMMFWYRQQPGQSLTLIATANQGSEATYESGFVIDKFPISRPNLTFSTLTVSNMSPEDSSIYLCSVDPQGDYTEAFFGQGTRLTVV.

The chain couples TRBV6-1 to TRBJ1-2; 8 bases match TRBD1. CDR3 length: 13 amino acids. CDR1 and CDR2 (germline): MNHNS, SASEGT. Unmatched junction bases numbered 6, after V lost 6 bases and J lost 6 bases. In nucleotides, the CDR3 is TGTGCCAGCAGAAGACAGGGGTGGAATGGCTACACCTTC. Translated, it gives CASRRQGWNGYTF.

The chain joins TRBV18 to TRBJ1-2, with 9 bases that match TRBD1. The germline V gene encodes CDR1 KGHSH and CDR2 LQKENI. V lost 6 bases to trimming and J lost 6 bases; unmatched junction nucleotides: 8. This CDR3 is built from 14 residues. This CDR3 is CASSPRTGANGYTF. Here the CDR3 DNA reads TGTGCCAGCTCGCCTCGGACAGGGGCGAATGGCTACACCTTC.

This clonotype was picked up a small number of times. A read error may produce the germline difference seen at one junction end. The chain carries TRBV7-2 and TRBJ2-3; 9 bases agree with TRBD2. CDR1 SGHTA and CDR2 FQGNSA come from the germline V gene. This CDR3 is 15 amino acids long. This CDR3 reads CASSLAGPTGDTQYF. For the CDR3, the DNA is TGTGCCAGCAGCCTAGCGGGACCTACGGGAGATACGCAGTATTTT.

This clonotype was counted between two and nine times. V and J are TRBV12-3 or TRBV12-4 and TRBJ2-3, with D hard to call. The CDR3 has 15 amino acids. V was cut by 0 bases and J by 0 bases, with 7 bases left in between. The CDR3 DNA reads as TGTGCCAGCAGTTTAGCGGGCCCTAGCACAGATACGCAGTATTTT. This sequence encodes CASSLAGPSTDTQYF.

The CDR3 DNA follows: TGTGCCAGCAGCTTAGGTGTGGGACAGGGGAGCACAGATACGCAGTATTTT. Protein product: CASSLGVGQGSTDTQYF. This chain links TRBV7-8 with TRBJ2-3; 10 bases fit TRBD1. The trim removed 1 base at V and 0 bases at J, leaving 4 bases unmatched. The CDR3 is 17 amino acids. Germline CDR1 is SGHVS and CDR2 is FQNEAQ.

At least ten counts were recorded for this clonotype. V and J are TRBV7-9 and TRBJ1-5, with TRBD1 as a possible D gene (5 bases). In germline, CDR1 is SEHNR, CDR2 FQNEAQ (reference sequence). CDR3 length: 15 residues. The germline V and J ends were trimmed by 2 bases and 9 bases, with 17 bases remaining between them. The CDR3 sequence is CASSLSGTRGGPQHF. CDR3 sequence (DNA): TGTGCCAGCAGCTTATCGGGGACCCGGGGCGGGCCCCAGCATTTT.

This CDR3 is CASRVTFGSTGEQFF. CDR3 sequence (DNA): TGTGCCAGCAGGGTAACGTTCGGATCGACCGGTGAGCAGTTCTTC. The chain joins TRBV6-5 to TRBJ2-1; no firm D call. V was cut by 6 bases and J by 9 bases, with 21 bases left in between. This CDR3 has 15 amino acids. Germline V gene sequence: CDR1 MNHEY, CDR2 SVGAGI.